The 15 T cell receptor beta chains reported below all come from one sample, sequenced in a study of early T cells in non-severe SARS-CoV-2 infection. One entry per CDR3 protein results from TCRdb running MiXCR on the 5' RACE reads. Of some 40,000 distinct CDR3 sequences listed, 9% to 15% are singletons. Sequencing was performed on whole blood. The receptors were gathered from an adult who was a healthcare worker with PCR-confirmed SARS-CoV-2 infection or an uninfected control (not recorded which).

This clonotype was counted many times. The J gene is TRBJ2-7, the V gene TRBV19; D perhaps matches TRBD2 (6 bases). The CDR3 consists of 14 residues. CDR1 LNHDA and CDR2 SQIVND come from the germline V gene (reference sequence). V was pared by 9 bases and J by 2 bases, with 17 bases between. The CDR3: CASRLKSGAYEQYF. The CDR3, as DNA: TGTGCCAGCAGACTAAAGTCGGGGGCCTACGAGCAGTACTTC.

The chain carries TRBV2 and TRBJ1-1; D unclear. Germline CDR1 is SNHLY and CDR2 is FYNNEI. The CDR3 covers 13 residues. Between the trimmed V and J ends, which lost 4 bases and 2 bases, there was a span of 8 bases. Here the CDR3 reads CASSVTENTEAFF. The DNA for the CDR3 is TGTGCCAGCAGTGTAACCGAAAACACTGAAGCTTTCTTT. Full variable domain (remainder filled in from reference TRBV2 and TRBJ1-1): EPEVTQTPSHQVTQMGQEVILRCVPISNHLYFYWYRQILGQKVEFLVSFYNNEISEKSEIFDDQFSVERPDGSNFTLKIRSTKLEDSAMYFCASSVTENTEAFFGQGTRLTVV.

This clonotype was observed a handful of times. The chain couples TRBV11-2 to TRBJ2-3; the D gene is possibly TRBD2 (5 bases). The germline CDR1 and CDR2 sequences are SGHAT and FQNNGV. The CDR3 contains 18 residues. The ends were cut back, 5 bases at V and 2 bases at J, with 23 bases in the middle. CDR3 nucleotide sequence: TGTGCCAGCAGCCCTCACCCCCCACTAGAAGGGCCCACAGATACGCAGTATTTT. Translating it yields CASSPHPPLEGPTDTQYF.

This chain joins TRBV10-3 and TRBJ2-2, with 7 positions matching TRBD2. The ends lost 2 bases at V and 0 bases at J; junction bases unmatched: 9. The CDR3 contains 18 residues. The germline V gene has CDR1 ENHRY and CDR2 SYGVKD. CDR3 in amino acids: CAISERGLTNANTGELFF. As DNA, the CDR3 is TGTGCCATCAGTGAGAGGGGACTAACAAACGCGAACACCGGGGAGCTGTTTTTT.

The rearrangement uses TRBV5-5 and TRBJ2-1, with 9 bases matching TRBD2. This CDR3 region has 16 residues. V lost 0 bases and J lost 8; bases outside the gene matches: 9. CDR1 SGHKS and CDR2 YYEKEE come from the germline V gene (reference sequence). The CDR3 DNA follows: TGTGCCAGCAGCTTGGACCCTGTAGCGGGAGCGGATGAGCAGTTCTTC. Its translation: CASSLDPVAGADEQFF.

This clonotype was counted a few times. This rearrangement joins TRBV4-3 to TRBJ2-7; TRBD1 might be the D (6 bases). The germline V and J ends were trimmed by 1 base and 7 bases, with 14 bases remaining between them. This CDR3 is 14 amino acids long. The germline CDR1 and CDR2 sequences are LGHNA and YSLEER. CDR3 nucleotides: TGCGCCAGCAGCCAAGGGAACAGGGCCGGGGAGCAGTACTTC. The encoded protein is CASSQGNRAGEQYF.

The chain carries TRBV28 and TRBJ1-2; 7 bases line up with TRBD1. V lost 2 bases and J lost 3; bases outside the gene matches: 6. Germline assignment: CDR1 MDHEN and CDR2 SYDVKM. The CDR3 is 15 residues long. The CDR3 loop is CASSLLNRGYYGYTF. The CDR3 bases are TGTGCCAGCAGTTTACTTAACAGGGGATACTATGGCTACACCTTC.

The chain links TRBV7-2 to TRBJ1-6, with D uncertain. There are 13 residues in the CDR3. Germline CDR1 SGHTA, CDR2 FQGNSA. V was trimmed by 6 bases and J by 7 bases, leaving 10 bases between them. This CDR3 reads CASRATRNSPLHF. The CDR3 DNA sequence: TGTGCCAGCAGAGCGACGAGGAATTCACCCCTCCACTTT.

The sample holds a few counts of this clonotype. The chain combines TRBV7-2 with TRBJ2-3, with D tentatively TRBD1 (7 bases). The CDR3 spans 13 residues. Trimming took 10 bases from V and 5 from J, leaving 16 bases between them. Germline CDR1 reads SGHTA; CDR2 reads FQGNSA. CDR3 in DNA: TGTGCCATCCTTCCAGGGGGGATAGATACGCAGTATTTT. Its translation is CAILPGGIDTQYF.

This clonotype was seen more than once but under ten times. At one boundary the junction diverges from the germline segment, which might be a read error. This sequence joins TRBV4-1 and TRBJ1-4; 7 nucleotides agree with TRBD1. CDR1 MGHRA and CDR2 YSYEKL come from the germline V gene. The CDR3 is 16 residues long. CDR3 sequence reads: CTSSRRQGEYNEKLFF. The DNA for the CDR3 is TGCACCAGCAGCCGCCGACAGGGAGAGTACAATGAAAAACTGTTTTTT.

This clonotype has a count of ten or more. V usage is TRBV7-8 and J usage is TRBJ2-2, with TRBD1 matching 10 bases. Germline V gene sequence: CDR1 SGHVS, CDR2 FQNEAQ. Trimming took 5 bases from V and 4 from J; bases not matched to a gene: 10. This CDR3 is built from 17 residues. The CDR3 coding sequence is TGTGCCAGCAGCCCTCTACAGACAGGGGGCCCCACCGGGGAGCTGTTTTTT. Encoded protein: CASSPLQTGGPTGELFF.

The chain employs TRBV19 and TRBJ1-2, with a tentative D call TRBD1 (6 bases). V was pared by 1 base and J by 8 bases, with 14 bases between. The CDR3 has 14 residues. Germline assignment: CDR1 LNHDA and CDR2 SQIVND (reference sequence). CDR3 sequence (DNA): TGTGCCAGTAGTATAGGCGCCGGACAGAGAGGCTACACCTTC. Translated, it gives CASSIGAGQRGYTF.

The chain is built from TRBV29-1 and TRBJ2-1; 8 nucleotides align to TRBD1. V lost 1 base to trimming and J lost 5 bases; unmatched junction nucleotides: 13. CDR3 size: 17 residues. Germline CDR1 and CDR2: SQVTM and ANQGSEA. Here the CDR3 reads CSVEGTGSIYSHNEQFF. CDR3 coding DNA: TGCAGCGTTGAAGGGACAGGGTCAATTTATTCCCACAATGAGCAGTTCTTC.

This clonotype has at least ten counts. The chain links TRBV12-3 or TRBV12-4 to TRBJ2-1; 9 bases are a match to TRBD1. The J segment lost 5 bases and the V segment lost 2 bases, leaving 4 bases of the junction unmatched. The CDR3 extends over 15 amino acids. This CDR3 is CASSLSGTGHNEQFF. The DNA for the CDR3 is TGTGCCAGCAGTTTATCCGGGACAGGGCACAATGAGCAGTTCTTC.

This chain joins TRBV20-1 and TRBJ2-7; TRBD2 matches 9 bases. J gave up 3 bases and V 2 bases, and 5 bases lay outside the gene matches. Per germline, CDR1 DFQATT and CDR2 SNEGSKA (reference sequence). The CDR3 has 14 residues. The CDR3 reads CSARLSGSRYEQYF. The CDR3 DNA reads TGCAGTGCTAGACTTAGCGGGAGCCGCTACGAGCAGTACTTC.